These 8 T cell receptor beta chains originate from one sample sequenced in a study of T cell repertoires in cytomegalovirus infection. Their target antigens are unknown. TCRdb called the reads again in MiXCR, with one record for every CDR3 protein. Counted here are some 800,000 distinct CDR3 sequences, 29% occurring once; the ten biggest clones make up less than 15%. The sample was cultured CD8+ T cells from PBMCs, taken from culture after CMV antigen stimulation. The receptor source for this set is a human donor in good health (CMV status not recorded). Some clones in this sample may be carry-over from other donors' samples.

The rearrangement joins TRBV6-1 to TRBJ2-2; D unclear. Germline V CDR1 and CDR2: MNHNS, SASEGT. V lost 2 bases and J lost 0, with 4 bases in between. This CDR3 has 14 residues. CDR3 sequence reads: CASSEQANTGELFF. In nucleotides, the CDR3 is TGTGCCAGCAGTGAACAGGCGAACACCGGGGAGCTGTTTTTT.

The rearrangement joins TRBV6-2 or TRBV6-3 to TRBJ2-1; 11 positions agree with TRBD2. From germline, CDR1 is MNHEY and CDR2 SVGEGT. The CDR3 has 15 residues. J was trimmed by 6 bases and V by 5 bases; bases with no gene match: 6. The CDR3 is CASSPLAGGFNEQFF. The CDR3, as DNA: TGTGCCAGCAGTCCGCTAGCGGGAGGTTTCAATGAGCAGTTCTTC.

The chain carries TRBV5-6 and TRBJ2-5, with 7 nucleotides matching TRBD1. Unmatched junction bases numbered 7, after V lost 0 bases and J lost 2 bases. The CDR3 has 16 residues. Germline assignment: CDR1 SGHDT and CDR2 YYEEEE. CDR3 nucleotides: TGTGCCAGCAGCTTGGCGATTGGGGGACAGCAAGAGACCCAGTACTTC. Its translation is CASSLAIGGQQETQYF.

The V gene is TRBV4-3, the J gene TRBJ2-1; TRBD2 might be the D (5 bases). Germline CDR1 and CDR2: LGHNA and YSLEER. The CDR3 has 15 residues. V was shortened by 6 bases and J by 0 bases, with 12 bases between the two germline ends. The CDR3 spells CASSPSGISYNEQFF. The CDR3 region has the DNA TGCGCCAGCAGTCCCTCCGGGATCTCCTACAATGAGCAGTTCTTC.

V gene TRBV6-6 combines with J gene TRBJ1-6, with TRBD1 matching over 9 bases. Germline CDR1 is MNHNY and CDR2 is SVGAGI (reference sequence). The junction had 4 bases not matched to a gene; V was cut back by 0 bases and J by 7 bases. The length of the CDR3 is 16 residues. This chain's CDR3 is CASSYSQGQGNSPLHF. The CDR3 nucleotides are TGTGCCAGCAGTTACTCGCAAGGACAGGGGAATTCACCCCTCCACTTT.

This clonotype was observed a handful of times. The gene calls are TRBV7-9 and TRBJ2-7; TRBD1 matches 7 bases. The CDR3 has 13 residues. V was pared by 5 bases and J by 3 bases, with 4 bases of the junction left unmatched. The germline V gene has CDR1 SEHNR and CDR2 FQNEAQ (reference sequence). CDR3 sequence reads: CASSPPGGYEQYV. In DNA, the CDR3 is TGTGCCAGCAGCCCTCCAGGGGGCTACGAGCAGTACGTC.

This clonotype was seen only a few times. The rearrangement uses TRBV6-6 and TRBJ2-3; D gene ambiguous. The CDR3 sequence is 13 residues long. Trimming took 5 bases from V and 1 from J, leaving 7 bases between them. CDR1 MNHNY and CDR2 SVGAGI come from the germline V gene (reference sequence). In nucleotides, the CDR3 is TGTGCCAGCAGTCACCCGGGCACAGATACGCAGTATTTT. Translating gives CASSHPGTDTQYF.

This clonotype was seen a few times. V is TRBV29-1 and J is TRBJ1-2, with 8 bases lining up with TRBD1. CDR3 length: 16 residues. With 0 bases clipped from V and 8 bases from J, the junction kept 14 bases outside the gene matches. Germline CDR1 SQVTM, CDR2 ANQGSEA. CDR3 DNA sequence: TGCAGCGTTGAAGAAATTTCCAGGGGGCCCGTTGGAGGCTACACCTTC. Residues: CSVEEISRGPVGGYTF.